This is a list of T cell receptor beta chains from one sample in a study of blood T cell repertoires in COVID-19. TCRdb's table, derived via immunoSEQ multiplex PCR, lists solely in-frame clones and lacks some. The sample holds tens of thousands of clones; over 60% are singletons and the top ten take under 30%. The source material was peripheral blood. These receptor sequences come from a human donor in a cohort sampled during active COVID-19. Both conserved end residues are part of each CDR3. D genes are given only for firm matches. Some rows mark clone size as missing; the rest say once, few, many or name a class of expanded clone.

CDR3 DNA: TGTGCCAGCAGTTTACCGAGAATACGCGAGCAGTACTTC
CDR3 protein: CASSLPRIREQYF
J gene: TRBJ2-7
V gene: TRBV28
clone size: -
D gene: -

CDR3 DNA: TGTGCCAGCAGCTTCCTTAGGGTTTGGGCTAGCGGGGGGCAAAGCTCCTACAATGAGCAGTTCTTC
CDR3 protein: CASSFLRVWASGGQSSYNEQFF
J gene: TRBJ2-1
V gene: TRBV7-8
clone size: few
D gene: TRBD2

CDR3 DNA: TGTGCCAGCAGTTCACTACAGGGGGCCTATGGCTACACCTTC
CDR3 protein: CASSSLQGAYGYTF
J gene: TRBJ1-2
V gene: TRBV27
clone size: -
D gene: TRBD1

CDR3 DNA: TGTGCCAGCAGCTTTAAAGCGGGTCGCACAGATACGCAGTATTTT
CDR3 protein: CASSFKAGRTDTQYF
J gene: TRBJ2-3
V gene: TRBV7-2
clone size: -
D gene: -

CDR3 DNA: TGCGCCAGCAGCTTGGAACTAGCGGGAGGAGGCAATGAGCAGTTCTTC
CDR3 protein: CASSLELAGGGNEQFF
J gene: TRBJ2-1
V gene: TRBV5-1
clone size: few
D gene: TRBD2

CDR3 DNA: TGTGCCAGCAGCCGCGGACTAGCGGGAGGGGGGAACCCAGATACGCAGTATTTT
CDR3 protein: CASSRGLAGGGNPDTQYF
J gene: TRBJ2-3
V gene: TRBV3-1/TRBV3-2
clone size: -
D gene: TRBD2

CDR3 DNA: TGTGCCAGCAGGCACACAGGGGACCAAGAGACCCAGTACTTC
CDR3 protein: CASRHTGDQETQYF
J gene: TRBJ2-5
V gene: TRBV6-5
clone size: -
D gene: TRBD1

CDR3 DNA: TGTGCCAGCAGTTTAGGGTCTTACAGGGGAGTCCGGGGCTACACCTTC
CDR3 protein: CASSLGSYRGVRGYTF
J gene: TRBJ1-2
V gene: TRBV28
clone size: -
D gene: TRBD1

CDR3 DNA: TGTGCCAGCAGCTATCGACAGGGTAGGGGCGAGCAGTACTTC
CDR3 protein: CASSYRQGRGEQYF
J gene: TRBJ2-7
V gene: TRBV7-2
clone size: -
D gene: TRBD1

CDR3 DNA: TGTGCCAGCTCTCCCGGGACAGGGACTAGCGGGAGTGGCGAGCAGTACTTC
CDR3 protein: CASSPGTGTSGSGEQYF
J gene: TRBJ2-7
V gene: TRBV18
clone size: -
D gene: TRBD2

CDR3 DNA: TGTGCCAGTAGTCCGACTAGCGGGAGTTTCTTAGATACGCAGTATTTT
CDR3 protein: CASSPTSGSFLDTQYF
J gene: TRBJ2-3
V gene: TRBV19
clone size: -
D gene: TRBD2

CDR3 DNA: TGTGCCAGCAGCTTCGACAGGGACGAGGGCGAGCAGTACTTC
CDR3 protein: CASSFDRDEGEQYF
J gene: TRBJ2-7
V gene: TRBV5-6
clone size: -
D gene: TRBD1

CDR3 DNA: TGCAGTGCTGGGACTAGGAGTGAGCAGTACTTC
CDR3 protein: CSAGTRSEQYF
J gene: TRBJ2-7
V gene: TRBV20-1
clone size: few
D gene: TRBD2

CDR3 DNA: TGTGCCAGCAGTTCCCGGGACAGGTGGTATGGCTACACCTTC
CDR3 protein: CASSSRDRWYGYTF
J gene: TRBJ1-2
V gene: TRBV6-2/TRBV6-3
clone size: -
D gene: TRBD1

CDR3 DNA: TGTGCCAGCAGTTCCGGGACAGGGGATCACTATGGCTACACCTTC
CDR3 protein: CASSSGTGDHYGYTF
J gene: TRBJ1-2
V gene: TRBV6-2/TRBV6-3
clone size: -
D gene: TRBD1

CDR3 DNA: TGTGCCAGCAGCACGGGACAGGGGGGGAACACTGAAGCTTTCTTT
CDR3 protein: CASSTGQGGNTEAFF
J gene: TRBJ1-1
V gene: TRBV21-1
clone size: -
D gene: -

CDR3 DNA: TGTGCCAGCAGTATCGATCGGGGGGGCTTCAGGACCGGGGAGCTGTTTTTT
CDR3 protein: CASSIDRGGFRTGELFF
J gene: TRBJ2-2
V gene: TRBV2
clone size: -
D gene: TRBD2

CDR3 DNA: TGTGCCAGCAGCATCCTAGGACAGACCCCGGGCTACAATGAGCAGTTCTTC
CDR3 protein: CASSILGQTPGYNEQFF
J gene: TRBJ2-1
V gene: TRBV5-6
clone size: -
D gene: -

CDR3 DNA: TGTGCCAGCGATGCTAGCGGGAGTTCTTTCAATGAGCAGTTCTTC
CDR3 protein: CASDASGSSFNEQFF
J gene: TRBJ2-1
V gene: TRBV7-2
clone size: few
D gene: TRBD2

CDR3 DNA: TGTGCCAGCAGCTTGGTGAGCTCTGGAAACACCATATATTTT
CDR3 protein: CASSLVSSGNTIYF
J gene: TRBJ1-3
V gene: TRBV5-5
clone size: once
D gene: -

CDR3 DNA: TGTGCCAGCTCACCCGCGACTAGCGTTACAGATACGCAGTATTTT
CDR3 protein: CASSPATSVTDTQYF
J gene: TRBJ2-3
V gene: TRBV18
clone size: -
D gene: TRBD2

CDR3 DNA: TGTGCCAGCAGCCAAGGCTCAGTCATGAACACTGAAGCTTTCTTT
CDR3 protein: CASSQGSVMNTEAFF
J gene: TRBJ1-1
V gene: TRBV3-1/TRBV3-2
clone size: -
D gene: -

CDR3 DNA: TGTGCCAGCAGCTTGTCCGCAGGGTGGAATGAGCAGTTCTTC
CDR3 protein: CASSLSAGWNEQFF
J gene: TRBJ2-1
V gene: TRBV11-2
clone size: -
D gene: -

CDR3 DNA: TGCGCCAGCAGCGAACCGAGTGGTGGCTACACCTTC
CDR3 protein: CASSEPSGGYTF
J gene: TRBJ1-2
V gene: TRBV5-1
clone size: -
D gene: -

CDR3 DNA: TGTGCCAGCACCCAGGGTTACCAGGGGGGAGAAGAGACCCAGTACTTC
CDR3 protein: CASTQGYQGGEETQYF
J gene: TRBJ2-5
V gene: TRBV5-4
clone size: -
D gene: -

CDR3 DNA: TGCAGCGGACGACGCGGGGACCCAGGGGGTGGCTACACCTTC
CDR3 protein: CSGRRGDPGGGYTF
J gene: TRBJ1-2
V gene: TRBV29-1
clone size: -
D gene: TRBD1

CDR3 DNA: TGTGCCAGCTCACCCGGGGGGAGCACAGATACGCAGTATTTT
CDR3 protein: CASSPGGSTDTQYF
J gene: TRBJ2-3
V gene: TRBV18
clone size: -
D gene: TRBD2

CDR3 DNA: TGCAGCGTTACAGACACAGATACGCAGTATTTT
CDR3 protein: CSVTDTDTQYF
J gene: TRBJ2-3
V gene: TRBV29-1
clone size: -
D gene: -

CDR3 DNA: TGTGCTAGCAGCTTGGGGCTGAACAAAAACATTCAGTACTTC
CDR3 protein: CASSLGLNKNIQYF
J gene: TRBJ2-4
V gene: TRBV7-7
clone size: few
D gene: -

CDR3 DNA: TGTGCCAGTAGTGAGACAGGGGAGGGGCATTCACCCCTCCACTTT
CDR3 protein: CASSETGEGHSPLHF
J gene: TRBJ1-6
V gene: TRBV19
clone size: -
D gene: TRBD1

CDR3 DNA: TGCAGCGTCAAACAGGGGGGATCGTCTTTCTTT
CDR3 protein: CSVKQGGSSFF
J gene: TRBJ1-1
V gene: TRBV29-1
clone size: -
D gene: TRBD1

CDR3 DNA: TGTGCCAGCAGCCGGGACTCCCCCGGGGAGCTGTTTTTT
CDR3 protein: CASSRDSPGELFF
J gene: TRBJ2-2
V gene: TRBV12-3/TRBV12-4
clone size: -
D gene: -

CDR3 DNA: TGTGCCAGCAGCTTGGGGTTGGCGGGGGGCTATAGCTCCTACAATGAGCAGTTCTTC
CDR3 protein: CASSLGLAGGYSSYNEQFF
J gene: TRBJ2-1
V gene: TRBV5-4
clone size: -
D gene: TRBD2

CDR3 DNA: TGTGCCAGCAGCCTCGGGACAGGGCCCGCCTACGAGCAGTACTTC
CDR3 protein: CASSLGTGPAYEQYF
J gene: TRBJ2-7
V gene: TRBV13
clone size: -
D gene: TRBD1

CDR3 DNA: TGTGCCAGCAGCACCGGACAAATACCCTACGAGCAGTACTTC
CDR3 protein: CASSTGQIPYEQYF
J gene: TRBJ2-7
V gene: TRBV5-4
clone size: -
D gene: -

CDR3 DNA: TGTGCCAGCAGCCCAACAGGGAACACTGAAGCTTTCTTT
CDR3 protein: CASSPTGNTEAFF
J gene: TRBJ1-1
V gene: TRBV7-9
clone size: -
D gene: -

CDR3 DNA: TGTGCCAGCAGCTTGTCGCAGGGGGTCACCGGGGAGCTGTTTTTT
CDR3 protein: CASSLSQGVTGELFF
J gene: TRBJ2-2
V gene: TRBV5-5
clone size: -
D gene: TRBD1

CDR3 DNA: TGCAGCGTCGGAGCGGGGGGTAGCACCGGGGAGCTGTTTTTT
CDR3 protein: CSVGAGGSTGELFF
J gene: TRBJ2-2
V gene: TRBV29-1
clone size: once
D gene: TRBD2

CDR3 DNA: TGTGCCAGCTCACCACTAGGGGCAGGAGAAAATACGCAGTATTTT
CDR3 protein: CASSPLGAGENTQYF
J gene: TRBJ2-3
V gene: TRBV18
clone size: few
D gene: -

CDR3 DNA: TGCAGTGCTAGGCCTCAGGACGAGCAGTACTTC
CDR3 protein: CSARPQDEQYF
J gene: TRBJ2-7
V gene: TRBV20-1
clone size: -
D gene: -

CDR3 DNA: TGTGCCAGCAGCGCGCAGACAGGAGCGGATTCACCCCTCCACTTT
CDR3 protein: CASSAQTGADSPLHF
J gene: TRBJ1-6
V gene: TRBV7-2
clone size: -
D gene: -

CDR3 DNA: TGTGCCAGCAGCGACGGACAGGGTAGCTCCTACGAGCAGTACTTC
CDR3 protein: CASSDGQGSSYEQYF
J gene: TRBJ2-7
V gene: TRBV7-9
clone size: -
D gene: TRBD1

CDR3 DNA: TGCGCCAGCAGCTTGGTTGGTGGTTTAGCGGGAGGGGAGCAGTTCTTC
CDR3 protein: CASSLVGGLAGGEQFF
J gene: TRBJ2-1
V gene: TRBV5-1
clone size: -
D gene: TRBD2

CDR3 DNA: TGTGCCAGTTCCGTACTAGCGGGACGCTACGAGCAGTACTTC
CDR3 protein: CASSVLAGRYEQYF
J gene: TRBJ2-7
V gene: TRBV19
clone size: many
D gene: TRBD2

CDR3 DNA: TGTGCCAGCAGCCAAGATGATCTAGCGGGAGACAAGCAGTTCTTC
CDR3 protein: CASSQDDLAGDKQFF
J gene: TRBJ2-1
V gene: TRBV3-1/TRBV3-2
clone size: -
D gene: TRBD2

CDR3 DNA: TGTGCCAGCAGTTCCGACAGCGATAACTATGGCTACACCTTC
CDR3 protein: CASSSDSDNYGYTF
J gene: TRBJ1-2
V gene: TRBV2
clone size: few
D gene: -

CDR3 DNA: TGTGCCATCGCGTCGAAGCGGGGGGTCGACGAGCAGTACTTC
CDR3 protein: CAIASKRGVDEQYF
J gene: TRBJ2-7
V gene: TRBV10-3
clone size: -
D gene: TRBD2

CDR3 DNA: TGCGCCAGCAGTCAATCGGGCAGGGCTACCTACGAGCAGTACTTC
CDR3 protein: CASSQSGRATYEQYF
J gene: TRBJ2-7
V gene: TRBV23-1
clone size: -
D gene: -

CDR3 DNA: TGTGCCAGCAGCCCGGGGGGCTTTGGCTACACCTTC
CDR3 protein: CASSPGGFGYTF
J gene: TRBJ1-2
V gene: TRBV11-2
clone size: -
D gene: -

CDR3 DNA: TGTGCTAGCAGCTCGTCCCCGCCGGGGACTAGCGGGAGCATTGTCGATGAGCAGTTCTTC
CDR3 protein: CASSSSPPGTSGSIVDEQFF
J gene: TRBJ2-1
V gene: TRBV7-7
clone size: -
D gene: TRBD2

CDR3 DNA: TGTGCCAGCAGCTCGGACACCGGGGGGAATTCACCCCTCCACTTT
CDR3 protein: CASSSDTGGNSPLHF
J gene: TRBJ1-6
V gene: TRBV7-9
clone size: -
D gene: -

CDR3 DNA: TGTGCCAGCTCACCATTCCCCCTTAAGCGGGAGGGATACGAGCAGTACTTC
CDR3 protein: CASSPFPLKREGYEQYF
J gene: TRBJ2-7
V gene: TRBV18
clone size: -
D gene: TRBD2

CDR3 DNA: TGTGCCAGCAGCAAAAATGGGCCAACTGGGAGCCCAGATACGCAGTATTTT
CDR3 protein: CASSKNGPTGSPDTQYF
J gene: TRBJ2-3
V gene: TRBV21-1
clone size: -
D gene: -

CDR3 DNA: TGCAGCGTGGCCCGGGACAGGGGCACTGAAGCTTTCTTT
CDR3 protein: CSVARDRGTEAFF
J gene: TRBJ1-1
V gene: TRBV29-1
clone size: few
D gene: TRBD1

CDR3 DNA: TGCGCCAGCAGCTCTAACTTAGGGGGCTCTGGAAACACCATATATTTT
CDR3 protein: CASSSNLGGSGNTIYF
J gene: TRBJ1-3
V gene: TRBV5-1
clone size: -
D gene: -

CDR3 DNA: TGTGCCAGCAGTACATACAATGAGCAGTTCTTC
CDR3 protein: CASSTYNEQFF
J gene: TRBJ2-1
V gene: TRBV6-5
clone size: -
D gene: -

CDR3 DNA: TGTGCCTCATGGGGGGAAGCAACTAATGAAAAACTGTTTTTT
CDR3 protein: CASWGEATNEKLFF
J gene: TRBJ1-4
V gene: TRBV6-1
clone size: -
D gene: -